Presented here are 8 T cell receptor beta chains from one specimen sequenced in a study of neurological immune-mediated disorders. TCRdb itself ran the 5' RACE reads through MiXCR, one entry per CDR3 protein. The sample contains tens of thousands of distinct CDR3 sequences, roughly 4.1% of which appear only once. The material sequenced was PBMCs. These TCRs come from a woman between 55 and 75 years old with multiple sclerosis.

The chain recombines TRBV20-1 with TRBJ2-5; 14 positions agree with TRBD2. This CDR3 spans 19 amino acids. Trimming removed 0 bases from V and 5 bases from J; junction bases left unmatched: 14. The germline gives CDR1 DFQATT, CDR2 SNEGSKA (reference sequence). DNA for the CDR3: TGCAGTGCTAGAGATGATCGAAGAGGACTAGCGGGGGGCGGGGAGACCCAGTACTTC. Its translation is CSARDDRRGLAGGGETQYF.

This clonotype was seen only a few times. This chain connects TRBV20-1 to TRBJ2-7; 13 bases map to TRBD2. The CDR3 consists of 14 residues. Per germline, CDR1 DFQATT and CDR2 SNEGSKA (reference sequence). The trim removed 5 bases at V and 3 bases at J, leaving 4 bases unmatched. The CDR3 spells CSAGLAGVNYEQYF. The CDR3 nucleotides read TGCAGTGCTGGACTAGCGGGGGTAAACTACGAGCAGTACTTC.

There are many counts of this clonotype. CDR3 nucleotide sequence: TGTGCCAGCAGTCTCAGTTCCTACAATGAGCAGTTCTTC. Protein: CASSLSSYNEQFF. The chain carries TRBV6-5 and TRBJ2-1; D remains unclear. The CDR3 runs to 13 residues. Per the germline V gene, CDR1 is MNHEY and CDR2 is SVGAGI. V was cut by 5 bases and J by 1 base, with 6 bases left in between.

The gene calls are TRBV27 and TRBJ2-5, with TRBD2 as a possible D gene (7 bases). The germline V gene has CDR1 MNHEY and CDR2 SMNVEV (reference sequence). The CDR3 has 15 amino acids. Trimming shortened V by 8 bases and J by 0 bases, and 16 bases separated the two germline ends. CDR3 coding DNA: TGTGCCAGCGGGTCATCGGGGGGCAACCAAGAGACCCAGTACTTC. Translated: CASGSSGGNQETQYF.

This clonotype was picked up many times. V gene TRBV18 combines with J gene TRBJ2-7, with unresolved D. This CDR3 region has 14 residues. Germline CDR1 reads KGHSH; CDR2 reads LQKENI. The germline V and J ends were trimmed by 0 bases and 5 bases, with 11 bases remaining between them. The chain's CDR3 is CASSPPSAWDEQYF. Written as DNA, the CDR3 is TGTGCCAGCTCACCACCGTCTGCTTGGGACGAGCAGTACTTC.

This clonotype was observed many times. V is TRBV29-1 and J is TRBJ1-2; 7 nucleotides line up with TRBD1. The germline V gene has CDR1 SQVTM and CDR2 ANQGSEA. The CDR3 totals 11 residues. Here the CDR3 reads CSAGGGYGYTF. CDR3 DNA sequence: TGCAGTGCAGGGGGAGGTTATGGCTACACCTTC.

This clonotype was seen a handful of times. The chain employs TRBV5-5 and TRBJ1-1; D gene uncertain. CDR3 length: 15 amino acids. Trimming stripped 4 bases from V and 3 bases from J, with 16 bases between. The germline V gene has CDR1 SGHKS and CDR2 YYEKEE (reference sequence). This CDR3 is CASSPRSGRHTEAFF. The CDR3 nucleotides are TGTGCCAGCAGCCCCCGGTCCGGTCGGCACACTGAAGCTTTCTTT.

This clonotype was seen at least ten times. This CDR3 reads CSAREIHNEQFF. CDR3 DNA: TGCAGTGCTCGCGAGATCCACAATGAGCAGTTCTTC. The chain joins TRBV20-1 to TRBJ2-1; D unclear. Per the germline V gene, CDR1 is DFQATT and CDR2 is SNEGSKA (reference sequence). CDR3 length: 12 amino acids. V shed 5 bases and J shed 5 bases, with 10 bases lying between them.